This paragraph reports one T cell receptor (beta chain). Profiling relied on immunoSEQ multiplex PCR, and the TCRdb table lists in-frame clones only, not all of them. The sample lists roughly 100,000 clones; around 74% were seen once. The entry originates in a study of blood T cell repertoires in COVID-19. Study summary: The United States, Italy and Spain provided the acute and convalescent COVID-19 samples.

Trimming pared 1 base from V and 8 bases from J, leaving 11 bases between. From germline, CDR1 is LGHDT and CDR2 YNNKEL (reference sequence). CDR3 size: 14 residues. The TCR sequence derives from an older woman with acute or convalescent COVID-19. Sequencing was carried out using peripheral blood. This chain links TRBV3-1 (or the pseudogene TRBV3-2) with TRBJ1-4, with TRBD1 as a possible D gene (5 bases). The CDR3 DNA follows: TGTGCCAGCAGCCAAGCTGCAGGGTACGAAAAACTGTTTTTT. Translation gives CASSQAAGYEKLFF.